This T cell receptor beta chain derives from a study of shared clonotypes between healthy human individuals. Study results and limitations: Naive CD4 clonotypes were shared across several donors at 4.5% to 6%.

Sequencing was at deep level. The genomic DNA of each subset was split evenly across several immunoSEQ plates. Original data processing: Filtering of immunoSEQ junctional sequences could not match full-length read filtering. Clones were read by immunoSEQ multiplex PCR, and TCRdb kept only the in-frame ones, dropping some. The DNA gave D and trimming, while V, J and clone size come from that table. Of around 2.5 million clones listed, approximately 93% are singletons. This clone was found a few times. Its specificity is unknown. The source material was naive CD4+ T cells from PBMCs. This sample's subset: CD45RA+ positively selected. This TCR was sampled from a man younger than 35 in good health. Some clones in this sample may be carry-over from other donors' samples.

The CDR3 DNA reads TGTGCCAGCAGCCCGGGGCGGGGATATGGCTACACCTTC. This gives the protein CASSPGRGYGYTF. The gene calls are TRBV5-6 and TRBJ1-2; tentatively, D is TRBD1 (5 bases). V lost 4 bases to trimming and J lost 5 bases, with 12 bases between them. Germline values: CDR1 SGHDT, CDR2 YYEEEE. The CDR3 loop spans 13 amino acids. The full variable domain, completed using reference TRBV5-6 and TRBJ1-2, is DAGVTQSPTHLIKTRGQQVTLRCSPKSGHDTVSWYQQALGQGPQFIFQYYEEEERQRGNFPDRFSGHQFPNYSSELNVNALLLGDSALYLCASSPGRGYGYTFGSGTRLTVV.